This TCR beta chain comes out of a study of blood T cell repertoires in COVID-19 (dated by TCRdb to the early 2020s). Concerning the study at large: Samples covering the acute and convalescent phases of COVID-19 were provided by collaborators in the United States, Italy and Spain. Sample metadata almost always included a de-identified subject ID, COVID-19 status, age in years and sex. Deeply sampled blood TCRbeta repertoires from subjects exposed to, actively infected with, or recovered from COVID-19 were included in the dataset. Where available, HLA class I and class II types were obtained from metadata supplied by the sample provider rather than from assay-based typing. Samples were obtained from the ongoing ImmuneRACE study (first 160 participants) and from 950 to 1,500 subjects provided by 6 global collaborators. The material from the prospective study consisted of cDNA or gDNA derived from T cells, B-cell-depleted T cells, or PBMCs. The repertoires were released in a freely available public database intended as a resource for research on the immune response to SARS-CoV-2. Study-level results and caveats: The amount of clinical and demographic metadata varied by source and participant and was provided uncurated.

This clone was detected only a few times. Its antigen specificity is not known. No base quality information exists; no much larger clone differs at one position. The germline V gene specifies MDHEN as CDR1 and SYDVKM as CDR2. Trimming leaves V shorter by 6 bases and J shorter by 3 bases, with the junction holding 14 bases beyond the gene matches. Counted from cysteine to phenylalanine, this CDR3 has 17 amino acids. The read is trimmed to its CDR3 DNA, 51 bases read in frame from base 1. Whole blood was collected in K2EDTA tubes by collaborating institutions according to the institutions' own protocols. For TCRbeta analysis, collaborators shipped samples as frozen whole blood, isolated PBMCs, or DNA extracted from either of those sample types. TCRbeta CDR3 regions were amplified from genomic DNA by means of the immunoSEQ Assay, a bias-controlled multiplex PCR. Per the source publication's procedure: Nucleated cell counts per sample were estimated from amplification of reference gene primers within the assay. To quantify the absolute abundance of each unique TCRbeta CDR3 rearrangement, sequence reads were collapsed and filtered. For each sample, productive Simpson clonality was calculated as the square root of Simpson's diversity index over productive rearrangements. The source is immuneACCESS, and TCRdb retained only in-frame sequences with V and J called. Part of the clones is not carried over; for the studies checked, unresolved V genes explain less than half of this, and the remainder is unexplained. V and J calls and clone size are as listed in that table; D and trimming were resolved from the DNA. Counted in this sample were some 40,000 clones; around 90% of them appeared once. The ten largest clones capture just over 20% of the sample.

The sequence came from a man aged 60 to 75 with acute or convalescent COVID-19. Material for sequencing was peripheral blood. The chain joins TRBV28 to TRBJ2-7; 10 of the junction bases match TRBD2. The sequence in DNA is TGTGCCAGCAGCTTTGGGACGAAGCGGGAGGGGGTCTACGAGCAGTACTTC. This yields the protein CASSFGTKREGVYEQYF.